The TCR beta chain described here comes from a study of T cell clonotyping in hematopoietic cell transplantation. Sequencing was performed with immunoSEQ multiplex PCR; in TCRdb, only in-frame clones are kept and a portion is missing. The table lists 16,000 or so clones, around 71% of them singletons. Broader study findings: Recipient TCR diversity dropped after transplant; expanded clonotypes rose from day 30 to 180.

This clone showed up just a few times. Its antigen is undetermined. Germline V gene sequence: CDR1 MNHEY, CDR2 SMNVEV (reference sequence). This CDR3 has 12 amino acids. Trimming shortened V by 11 bases and J by 2 bases, and 7 bases separated the two germline ends. Sequenced input: peripheral blood mononuclear cells. The V call is TRBV27, the J call TRBJ1-6, with D uncertain. This receptor was taken from an older woman in good health. Some clones in this sample may be carry-over from other donors' samples. The CDR3 DNA follows: TGTGCCGCCGGCGCCTATAATTCACCCCTCCACTTT. This codes for CAAGAYNSPLHF.